A single sample gave rise to the 22 T cell receptor beta chains below, sequenced in a study of CD8+CD57+ T cells in acquired aplastic anemia. Before being chosen for sequencing, patients had shown CD8+CD57+ cell expansion by flow cytometry. It was genomic DNA that served as the template for profiling TCR beta VDJ and CDR3. TCRdb fed the reads into MiXCR, producing one record per CDR3 protein. The data hold some 180,000 distinct CDR3 sequences, with roughly three fifths observed a single time. Specimen: sorted CD4+, CD8+, or CD8+CD57+ T cells (not recorded which) from PBMCs. These receptor sequences come from a human donor with aplastic anemia.

This clonotype was picked up many times. The chain carries TRBV27 and TRBJ2-7; a possible D gene is TRBD2 (5 bases). With 5 bases removed from V and 7 bases from J, the gap between germline ends came to 15 bases. The CDR3 length is 13 residues. Germline lookup yields CDR1 MNHEY and CDR2 SMNVEV (reference sequence). CDR3: CASSVRVQGEQYF. The CDR3 DNA sequence: TGTGCCAGCAGTGTGAGGGTCCAAGGGGAGCAGTACTTC.

The chain links TRBV12-3 or TRBV12-4 to TRBJ2-7; 7 positions match TRBD2. V trimming: 5 bases; J trimming: 5 bases; junction bases outside the gene matches: 6. This CDR3 is 13 amino acids long. The CDR3 coding sequence is TGTGCCAGCAGTGCGCGGGAGTGGGACGAGCAGTACTTC. Translated, it gives CASSAREWDEQYF.

This chain links TRBV19 with TRBJ2-7, with TRBD1 matching over 8 bases. Germline V CDR1 and CDR2: LNHDA, SQIVND (reference sequence). The CDR3 length is 15 residues. The ends lost 6 bases at V and 1 base at J; junction bases unmatched: 8. CDR3 nucleotide sequence: TGTGCCAGTAGCACCAAGGGGACAGGATCCTACGAGCAGTACTTC. Translating gives CASSTKGTGSYEQYF.

This clonotype was observed a few times. The chain combines TRBV6-4 with TRBJ2-2, with unresolved D. CDR3 length equals 14 residues. Germline lookup yields CDR1 MRHNA and CDR2 SNTAGT. V was cut by 0 bases and J by 6 bases, with 8 bases left in between. The CDR3 sequence: CASSDSNPPGELFF. For the CDR3, the DNA is TGTGCCAGCAGTGACTCGAACCCCCCCGGGGAGCTGTTTTTT.

The chain employs TRBV11-3 and TRBJ1-4; 9 nucleotides agree with TRBD1. The J segment lost 7 bases and the V segment lost 0 bases, leaving 18 bases of the junction unmatched. This CDR3 has 20 amino acids. CDR1 and CDR2 from the germline V gene are SGHNT and YENEEA. CDR3 in amino acids: CASSLEQGIRGDRAGEKLFF. The CDR3 nucleotides read TGTGCCAGCAGCTTAGAACAGGGAATAAGGGGGGACAGGGCTGGTGAAAAACTGTTTTTT. The full variable domain, in which reference TRBV11-3 and TRBJ1-4 provide the parts outside the CDR3, is EAGVVQSPRYKIIEKKQPVAFWCNPISGHNTLYWYLQNLGQGPELLIRYENEEAVDDSQLPKDRFSAERLKGVDSTLKIQPAELGDSAVYLCASSLEQGIRGDRAGEKLFFGSGTQLSVL.

This clonotype has just one count. J is TRBJ2-5 and V is TRBV5-1, with D perhaps TRBD1 (6 bases). V lost 7 bases, J lost 5 bases, and 15 bases lay in between. Germline V lookup: CDR1 SGHRS, CDR2 YFSETQ. This CDR3 has 13 amino acids. The CDR3: CASRGRTGETQYF. CDR3 sequence (DNA): TGCGCCAGCCGGGGCCGAACAGGGGAGACCCAGTACTTC.

This sequence joins TRBV20-1 and TRBJ2-7, with D maybe TRBD1 (6 bases). Looked up from germline, CDR1 is DFQATT and CDR2 is SNEGSKA (reference sequence). V was pared by 4 bases and J by 0 bases, with 10 bases between. The CDR3 is made up of 13 amino acids. CDR3 residues: CSATRTASYEQYF. The CDR3 region has the DNA TGCAGTGCTACACGGACAGCCTCCTACGAGCAGTACTTC.

This clonotype has a handful of counts. The DNA for the CDR3 is TGTGCCAGCAGCTTGGTGGCAGCCCACAATAATTCACCCCTCCACTTT. Translated: CASSLVAAHNNSPLHF. The rearrangement links TRBV5-4 to TRBJ1-6; D remains unclear. The CDR3 is made up of 16 amino acids. Looked up from germline, CDR1 is SGHNT and CDR2 is YYREEE (reference sequence). Trimming removed 0 bases from V and 5 bases from J, with 12 bases in between. The variable domain in full, completed from reference TRBV5-4 and TRBJ1-6, reads ETGVTQSPTHLIKTRGQQVTLRCSSQSGHNTVSWYQQALGQGPQFIFQYYREEENGRGNFPPRFSGLQFPNYSSELNVNALELDDSALYLCASSLVAAHNNSPLHFGNGTRLTVT.

This CDR3 reads CASSLASITDTQYF. The CDR3 bases are TGTGCCAGCAGCTTAGCCTCGATCACAGATACGCAGTATTTT. The rearrangement links TRBV7-2 to TRBJ2-3; D gene ambiguous. Germline CDR1 SGHTA, CDR2 FQGNSA. CDR3 length: 14 residues. With 0 bases removed from V and 2 bases from J, the gap between germline ends came to 6 bases.

This clonotype was recorded many times. V and J are TRBV4-1 and TRBJ2-7; 8 bases fit TRBD1. V lost 5 bases to trimming and J lost 2 bases; unmatched junction nucleotides: 2. Germline V gene lookup returns CDR1 MGHRA and CDR2 YSYEKL. The CDR3 has 13 amino acids. The CDR3 DNA reads as TGCGCCAGCAGCACGGACAGGGCCTACGAGCAGTACTTC. Its translation is CASSTDRAYEQYF.

CDR3 in amino acids: CAISDRYLGYEQYF. The CDR3 DNA reads TGTGCCATCAGTGACCGATACCTGGGGTACGAGCAGTACTTC. The rearrangement uses TRBV10-3 and TRBJ2-7; D is unresolved. The V gene's germline CDR1 is ENHRY and CDR2 SYGVKD. V was cut by 3 bases and J by 4 bases, with 13 bases left in between. CDR3 length: 14 amino acids.

The CDR3 region has the DNA TGTGCCAGCAGCTCCGGGGGCCGGGAGCTGTTTTTT. This codes for CASSSGGRELFF. The chain uses TRBV9 and TRBJ2-2; TRBD1 or TRBD2 may be the D gene (6 bases each). This CDR3 comprises 12 residues. Looked up from germline, CDR1 is SGDLS and CDR2 is YYNGEE. V was shortened by 4 bases and J by 9 bases, with 10 bases between the two germline ends.

This clonotype has just a few counts. V gene TRBV24-1 combines with J gene TRBJ2-3; 7 bases are shared with TRBD1. Germline CDR1 is KGHDR and CDR2 is SFDVKD. The trim removed 4 bases at V and 6 bases at J, leaving 9 bases unmatched. The CDR3 spans 15 residues. The chain's CDR3 is CATSDTEQGYDTQYF. In nucleotides, the CDR3 is TGTGCCACCAGTGACACCGAACAGGGGTACGATACGCAGTATTTT.

The gene calls are TRBV5-1 and TRBJ1-5; maybe TRBD1 (5 bases). CDR3 length: 15 amino acids. The germline CDR1 and CDR2 sequences are SGHRS and YFSETQ. V was shortened by 4 bases and J by 7 bases, with 18 bases between the two germline ends. CDR3 nucleotides: TGCGCCAGCAGCCCGGAGGGGCAGGGCGGGCAGCCCCAGCATTTT. Its translation: CASSPEGQGGQPQHF.

The chain uses TRBV5-1 and TRBJ2-7; TRBD1 aligns across 7 bases. V gave up 4 bases and J gave up 2 bases; unmatched junction bases: 9. The germline V gene has CDR1 SGHRS and CDR2 YFSETQ. This CDR3 has 15 residues. The CDR3 nucleotides are TGCGCCAGCAGCCCTCAGGGGACAGCAACCTACGAGCAGTACTTC. It specifies CASSPQGTATYEQYF.

The genes are TRBV20-1 and TRBJ1-6; D unclear. The CDR3 consists of 13 residues. Looked up from germline, CDR1 is DFQATT and CDR2 is SNEGSKA (reference sequence). Trimming cost V 2 bases and J 10 bases, with 12 bases left between them. CDR3 nucleotide sequence: TGCAGTGCTAGAACTGGGTTGTACTCACCCCTCCACTTT. Protein product: CSARTGLYSPLHF.

In nucleotides, the CDR3 is TGTGCCAGCAGCCAAGATCCAGCGGGGGGGTTAGACATTCAGTACTTC. Its translation: CASSQDPAGGLDIQYF. The gene calls are TRBV7-2 and TRBJ2-4; the match to TRBD2 covers 10 bases. Germline-derived CDR1 and CDR2 are SGHTA and FQGNSA. With V trimmed by 5 bases and J by 8 bases, 12 bases remained unmatched. This CDR3 has 16 amino acids.

V gene TRBV19 combines with J gene TRBJ1-2; D is uncertain. This CDR3 contains 14 residues. Germline values: CDR1 LNHDA, CDR2 SQIVND (reference sequence). Between the trimmed V and J ends, which lost 3 bases and 5 bases, there was a span of 13 bases. The CDR3 protein is CASSMAQAGYGYTF. CDR3 nucleotide sequence: TGTGCCAGTAGTATGGCCCAGGCTGGGTATGGCTACACCTTC.

The chain employs TRBV6-1 and TRBJ2-3; 11 bases match TRBD2. V dropped 7 bases and J dropped 3; count of bases not matched to a gene: 6. Germline CDR1 and CDR2: MNHNS and SASEGT. The length of the CDR3 is 15 residues. The chain's CDR3 is CASTTGTSGTDTQYF. CDR3 nucleotide sequence: TGTGCCAGCACCACCGGGACTAGCGGAACAGATACGCAGTATTTT.

The chain recombines TRBV2 with TRBJ2-1; TRBD2 agrees at 11 bases. CDR1 is SNHLY and CDR2 is FYNNEI in the germline V gene. Trimming took 5 bases from V and 3 from J; bases not matched to a gene: 3. The CDR3 length is 15 residues. The CDR3: CASSIAGGHYNEQFF. The DNA of the CDR3 is TGTGCCAGCAGTATAGCGGGGGGGCACTACAATGAGCAGTTCTTC.

This clonotype has a single count. The chain carries TRBV7-8 and TRBJ2-7; no reliable D call. Germline V gives CDR1 SGHVS, CDR2 FQNEAQ. CDR3 length: 13 residues. V gave up 9 bases and J gave up 2 bases, with 14 bases separating them. The chain's CDR3 is CASAWGNTYEQYF. The CDR3 bases are TGTGCCAGTGCTTGGGGTAATACCTACGAGCAGTACTTC.

To note about this clonotype: The final CDR3 position lacks the conserved phenylalanine or tryptophan, pointing to a likely read error. The limits of the CDR3 on the DNA are not certain, so only TCRdb's listed CDR3 is given. The chain recombines TRBV4-2 with TRBJ2-7; the table's D call of TRBD2 was not tested on the DNA. The CDR3 comprises 8 residues, both ends counted. Germline CDR1 and CDR2: LGHNA and YNFKEQ. This CDR3 reads CASSQLAG.